The present TCR beta chain was sequenced within a study of shared clonotypes between healthy human individuals. General study results and limits: Estimated richness was generally greater in naive than memory subsets. The study found lower generation probabilities in non-shared clonotypes than in those shared by all four donors. Rarefaction demonstrated incomplete sorted-subset sequencing despite large depth.

The CDR3 spans 14 residues. V dropped 3 bases and J dropped 3; count of bases not matched to a gene: 6. Germline V gene lookup returns CDR1 SGHRS and CDR2 YFSETQ. As for this clone: The antigen remains unidentified.

Measured with immunoSEQ multiplex PCR; TCRdb has only the in-frame clones, and not every one. The sample yields roughly 2,500,000 clones, over 85% seen once. The sequencing sample was made of naive CD4+ T cells from PBMCs. Subset reported: CD45RA+ positively selected. This TCR derives from a man in his late teens or twenties in good health. Some clones in this sample may be carry-over from other donors' samples. The chain links TRBV5-1 to TRBJ2-7, with 7 bases aligning to TRBD1. The CDR3 DNA follows: TGCGCCAGCAGCTCCACGACAGGGATCTACGAGCAGTACTTC. This encodes CASSSTTGIYEQYF. Together with reference TRBV5-1 and TRBJ2-7, the CDR3 gives the full variable domain: KAGVTQTPRYLIKTRGQQVTLSCSPISGHRSVSWYQQTPGQGLQFLFEYFSETQRNKGNFPGRFSGRQFSNSRSEMNVSTLELGDSALYLCASSSTTGIYEQYFGPGTRLTVT.